This T cell receptor beta chain was sequenced during a study of siplizumab effects on memory and regulatory T cells. Germline CDR1 GTSNPN, CDR2 SVGIG (reference sequence). Trimming shortened V by 2 bases and J by 7 bases, and 6 bases separated the two germline ends. CDR3 length: 11 amino acids. Generated by immunoSEQ multiplex PCR, the TCRdb table keeps only in-frame clones and is missing some. Of 100,000 or so clones listed, 85% to 95% are singletons. The sequence was collected from a human donor in good health. V gene TRBV30 combines with J gene TRBJ2-1; no definite D call. Sample: non-Treg CD4+ T cells sorted from blood. CDR3 sequence: CAWSRLNEQFF. CDR3 DNA sequence: TGTGCCTGGAGTCGTCTAAATGAGCAGTTCTTC.